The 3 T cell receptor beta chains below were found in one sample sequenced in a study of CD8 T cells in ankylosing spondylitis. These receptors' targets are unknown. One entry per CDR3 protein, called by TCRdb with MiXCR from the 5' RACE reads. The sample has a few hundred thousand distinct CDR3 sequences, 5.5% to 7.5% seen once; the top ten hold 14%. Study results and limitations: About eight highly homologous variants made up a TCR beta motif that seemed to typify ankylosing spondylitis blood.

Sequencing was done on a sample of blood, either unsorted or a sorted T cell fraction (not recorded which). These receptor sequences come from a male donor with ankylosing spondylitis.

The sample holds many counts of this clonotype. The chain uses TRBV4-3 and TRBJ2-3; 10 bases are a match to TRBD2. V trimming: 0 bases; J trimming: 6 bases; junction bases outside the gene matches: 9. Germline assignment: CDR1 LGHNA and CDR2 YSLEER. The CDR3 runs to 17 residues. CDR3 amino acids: CASSQDPSGGAGDTQYF. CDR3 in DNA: TGCGCCAGCAGCCAAGATCCCAGCGGGGGGGCCGGGGATACGCAGTATTTT.

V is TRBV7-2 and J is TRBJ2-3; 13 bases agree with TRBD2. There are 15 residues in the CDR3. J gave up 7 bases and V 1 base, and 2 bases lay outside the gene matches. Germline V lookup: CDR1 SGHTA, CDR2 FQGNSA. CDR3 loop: CASSLGLAGGHTQYF. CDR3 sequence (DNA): TGTGCCAGCAGCTTAGGACTAGCGGGAGGCCATACGCAGTATTTT.

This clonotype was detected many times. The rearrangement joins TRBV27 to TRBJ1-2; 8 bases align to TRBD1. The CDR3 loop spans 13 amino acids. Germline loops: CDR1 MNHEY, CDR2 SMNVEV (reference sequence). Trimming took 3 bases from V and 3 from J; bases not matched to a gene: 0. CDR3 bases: TGTGCCAGCAGTTTGGGACAGGACTATGGCTACACCTTC. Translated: CASSLGQDYGYTF.